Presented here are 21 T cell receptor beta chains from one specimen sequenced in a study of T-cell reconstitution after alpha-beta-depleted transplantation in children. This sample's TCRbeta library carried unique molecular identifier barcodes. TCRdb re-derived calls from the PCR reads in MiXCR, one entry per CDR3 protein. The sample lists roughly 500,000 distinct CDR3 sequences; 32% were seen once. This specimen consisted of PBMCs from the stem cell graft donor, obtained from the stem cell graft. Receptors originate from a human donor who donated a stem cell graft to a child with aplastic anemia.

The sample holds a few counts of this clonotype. CDR3 bases: TGCAGTGCTAAGGACTGGATAGCGTACGAGCAGTACTTC. Protein product: CSAKDWIAYEQYF. This chain connects TRBV20-1 to TRBJ2-7; TRBD2 is a possible D gene (5 bases). The CDR3 loop spans 13 amino acids. The germline V gene has CDR1 DFQATT and CDR2 SNEGSKA (reference sequence). V was shortened by 4 bases and J by 4 bases, with 14 bases between the two germline ends.

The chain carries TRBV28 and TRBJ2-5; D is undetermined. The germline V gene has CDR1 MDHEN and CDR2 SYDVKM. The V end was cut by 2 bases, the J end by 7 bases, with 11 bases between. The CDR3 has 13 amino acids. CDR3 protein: CASSLLQKGTQYF. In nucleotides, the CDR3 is TGTGCCAGCAGTTTACTCCAGAAGGGGACCCAGTACTTC.

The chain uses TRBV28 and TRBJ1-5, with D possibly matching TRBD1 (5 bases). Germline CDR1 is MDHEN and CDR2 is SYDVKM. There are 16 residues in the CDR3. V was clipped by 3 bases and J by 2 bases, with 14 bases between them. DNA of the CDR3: TGTGCCAGCAGTTTGGGACGGCGTGCGGGCAATCAGCCCCAGCATTTT. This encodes CASSLGRRAGNQPQHF.

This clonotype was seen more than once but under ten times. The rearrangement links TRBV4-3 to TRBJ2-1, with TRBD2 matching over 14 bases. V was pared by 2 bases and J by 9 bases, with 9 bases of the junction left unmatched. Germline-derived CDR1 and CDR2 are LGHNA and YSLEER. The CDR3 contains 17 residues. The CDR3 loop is CASSQIPGLAGEGEQFF. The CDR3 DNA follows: TGCGCCAGCAGCCAAATACCGGGACTAGCGGGAGAGGGTGAGCAGTTCTTC.

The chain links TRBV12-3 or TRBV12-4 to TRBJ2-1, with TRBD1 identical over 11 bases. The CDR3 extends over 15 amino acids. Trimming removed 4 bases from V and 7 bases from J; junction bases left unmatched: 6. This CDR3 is CASSYGQGAGNEQFF. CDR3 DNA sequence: TGTGCCAGCAGTTACGGACAGGGGGCGGGGAATGAGCAGTTCTTC.

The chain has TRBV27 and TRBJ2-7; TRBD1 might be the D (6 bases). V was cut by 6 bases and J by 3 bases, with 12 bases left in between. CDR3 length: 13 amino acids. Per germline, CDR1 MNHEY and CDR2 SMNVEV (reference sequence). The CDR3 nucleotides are TGTGCCAGCAGGCAGGGGCCCGTCTACGAGCAGTACTTC. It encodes CASRQGPVYEQYF.

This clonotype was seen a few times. The CDR3 spells CASSLNQGGEKLFF. CDR3 sequence (DNA): TGTGCCAGCAGTTTAAACCAGGGGGGTGAAAAACTGTTTTTT. The chain combines TRBV12-3 or TRBV12-4 with TRBJ1-4; the match to TRBD1 covers 7 bases. The CDR3 is 14 residues long. Germline trimming cut 2 bases from V and 7 bases from J; bases unmatched to any gene: 4.

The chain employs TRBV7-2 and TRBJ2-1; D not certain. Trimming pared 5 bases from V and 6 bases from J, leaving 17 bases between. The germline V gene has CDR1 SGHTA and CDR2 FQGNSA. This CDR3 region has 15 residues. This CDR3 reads CASSIRRAMGNEQFF. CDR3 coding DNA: TGTGCCAGCAGCATACGTCGGGCCATGGGCAATGAGCAGTTCTTC.

CDR3 in DNA: TGCAGTGCTAGAGATGATGGGGGGGATAATTCACCCCTCCACTTT. It encodes CSARDDGGDNSPLHF. The rearrangement links TRBV20-1 to TRBJ1-6; perhaps TRBD1 as D (5 bases). Trimming removed 0 bases at V and 5 bases at J, with 11 bases between. The CDR3 runs 15 residues. Germline V gene sequence: CDR1 DFQATT, CDR2 SNEGSKA (reference sequence).

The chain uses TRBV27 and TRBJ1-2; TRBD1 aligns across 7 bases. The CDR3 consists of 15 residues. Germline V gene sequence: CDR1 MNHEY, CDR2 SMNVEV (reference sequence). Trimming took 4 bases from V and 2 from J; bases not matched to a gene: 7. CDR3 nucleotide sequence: TGTGCCAGCAGTTATCTTGGGACAGCGAACTATGGCTACACCTTC. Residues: CASSYLGTANYGYTF.

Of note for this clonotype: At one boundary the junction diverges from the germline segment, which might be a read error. The CDR3 loop is CSARDPREGRSPENNEHFF. The CDR3 coding sequence is TGCAGTGCTAGAGATCCGCGGGAGGGCCGTTCCCCCGAAAACAATGAGCATTTCTTC. V usage is TRBV20-1 and J usage is TRBJ2-1; 9 positions agree with TRBD2. The CDR3 has 19 residues. Germline V gene data show CDR1 as DFQATT and CDR2 as SNEGSKA (reference sequence).

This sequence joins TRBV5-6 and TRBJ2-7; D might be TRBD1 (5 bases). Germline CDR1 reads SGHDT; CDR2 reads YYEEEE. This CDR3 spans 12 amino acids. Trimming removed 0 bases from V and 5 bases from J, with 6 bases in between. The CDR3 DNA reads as TGTGCCAGCAGCTTGGGACAGAACGAGCAGTACTTC. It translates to CASSLGQNEQYF. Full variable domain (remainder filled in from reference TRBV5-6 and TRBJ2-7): DAGVTQSPTHLIKTRGQQVTLRCSPKSGHDTVSWYQQALGQGPQFIFQYYEEEERQRGNFPDRFSGHQFPNYSSELNVNALLLGDSALYLCASSLGQNEQYFGPGTRLTVT.

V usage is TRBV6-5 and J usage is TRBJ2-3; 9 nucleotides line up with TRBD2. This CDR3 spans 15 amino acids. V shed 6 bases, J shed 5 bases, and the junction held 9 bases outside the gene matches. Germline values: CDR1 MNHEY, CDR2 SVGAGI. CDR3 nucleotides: TGTGCCAGCAGGTTAGCGGGAGCGTTGGAAGATACGCAGTATTTT. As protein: CASRLAGALEDTQYF.

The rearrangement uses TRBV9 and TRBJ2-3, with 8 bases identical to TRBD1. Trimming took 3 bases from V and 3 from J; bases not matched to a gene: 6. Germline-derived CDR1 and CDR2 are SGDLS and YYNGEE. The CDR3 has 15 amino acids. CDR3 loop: CASSARQGTTDTQYF. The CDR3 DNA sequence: TGTGCCAGCAGCGCCCGACAGGGGACAACAGATACGCAGTATTTT.

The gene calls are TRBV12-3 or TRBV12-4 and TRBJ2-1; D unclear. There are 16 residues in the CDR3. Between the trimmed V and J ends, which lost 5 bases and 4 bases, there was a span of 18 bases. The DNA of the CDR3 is TGTGCCAGCAGTCTCCGGGTGGCTAGTCCTTACAATGAGCAGTTCTTC. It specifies CASSLRVASPYNEQFF.

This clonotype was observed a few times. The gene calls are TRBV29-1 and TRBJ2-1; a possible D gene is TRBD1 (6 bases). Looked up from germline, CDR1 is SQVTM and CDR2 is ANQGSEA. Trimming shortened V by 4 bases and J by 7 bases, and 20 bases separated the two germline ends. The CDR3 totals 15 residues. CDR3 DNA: TGCAGCGTTGTGAAAGGGGGTCTAGAGAGGAATGAGCAGTTCTTC. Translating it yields CSVVKGGLERNEQFF.

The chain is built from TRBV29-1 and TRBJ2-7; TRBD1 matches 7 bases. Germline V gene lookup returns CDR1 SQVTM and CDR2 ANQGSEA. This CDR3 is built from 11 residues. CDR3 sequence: CSVEATGEQYV. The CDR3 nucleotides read TGCAGCGTCGAAGCGACAGGGGAGCAGTACGTC.

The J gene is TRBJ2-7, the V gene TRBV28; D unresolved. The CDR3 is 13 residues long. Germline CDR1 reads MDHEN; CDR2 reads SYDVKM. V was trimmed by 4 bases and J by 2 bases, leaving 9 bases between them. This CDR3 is CASSSPSPYEQYF. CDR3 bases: TGTGCCAGCAGTTCCCCGAGCCCCTACGAGCAGTACTTC.

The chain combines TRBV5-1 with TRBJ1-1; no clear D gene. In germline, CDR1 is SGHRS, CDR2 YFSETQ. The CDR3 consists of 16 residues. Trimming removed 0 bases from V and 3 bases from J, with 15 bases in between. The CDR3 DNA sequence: TGCGCCAGCAGCTTGGAAGGTGCGGCGCGGGACACTGAAGCTTTCTTT. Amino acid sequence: CASSLEGAARDTEAFF.

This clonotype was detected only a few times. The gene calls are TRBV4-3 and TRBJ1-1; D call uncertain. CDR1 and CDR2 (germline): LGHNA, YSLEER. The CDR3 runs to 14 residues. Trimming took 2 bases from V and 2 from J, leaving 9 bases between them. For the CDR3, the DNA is TGCGCCAGCAGCCAAACGGCTAGAAACACTGAAGCTTTCTTT. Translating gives CASSQTARNTEAFF.

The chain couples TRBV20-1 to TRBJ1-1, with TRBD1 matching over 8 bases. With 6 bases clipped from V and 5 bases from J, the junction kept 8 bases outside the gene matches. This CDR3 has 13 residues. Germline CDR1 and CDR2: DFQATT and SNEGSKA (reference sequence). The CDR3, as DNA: TGCAGTGCCTACGACAGGGGAAAAACTGAAGCTTTCTTT. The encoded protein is CSAYDRGKTEAFF.